This T cell receptor (beta chain) comes out of a study of beta chain features in type 1 diabetes. Only one count was recorded for this clone. What it binds is not known. General study findings and limits: Type 1 diabetes patients had TCRB CDR3s that were shorter (moderately but significantly so) in all four CD4+ subsets.

By way of CD45RO/CCR7/CD25/CD127/CD95/CD27, the CD4+ regulatory, stem cell-like memory, central memory and naive cells were sorted. The V gene's germline CDR1 is MNHEY and CDR2 SMNVEV (reference sequence). Trimming took off 0 bases at V and 7 bases at J, with 21 bases between the two ends. This CDR3 has 17 residues. Reverse transcribing all isolated RNA meant expressed TCRB transcripts were sequenced. Profiling relied on immunoSEQ multiplex PCR, and the TCRdb table lists in-frame clones only, not all of them. This sample has about 68,000 clones, with about 48% found just once. This clonotype originated in a man between 25 and 39 years old with type 1 diabetes. The chain uses TRBV27 and TRBJ1-1; D unresolved. Sequencing used central memory CD4+ T cells from blood. CDR3 loop: CASSLSLARAEDGEAFF. The CDR3 DNA follows: TGTGCCAGCAGTTTATCCTTGGCGAGGGCCGAGGACGGTGAAGCTTTCTTT.